Here is one T cell receptor beta chain with its context. From germline, CDR1 is LGHNA and CDR2 YSLEER. The CDR3 covers 13 residues. Between the trimmed V and J ends, which lost 1 base and 13 bases, there was a span of 14 bases. A second 7 to 11 cycle PCR used barcoded and J-beta primers. A single record per CDR3 protein comes from TCRdb applying MiXCR to the 5' RACE reads. The table lists hundreds of thousands of distinct CDR3 sequences, approximately 40% of them singletons. This specimen comes from a study of blood T cells in healthy people across ages. There were at least 5.5 micrograms of total RNA extracted from every sample.

The chain links TRBV4-3 to TRBJ2-4; D may be TRBD2 (6 bases). Sequencing input: blood. The sequence was obtained from a man older than 75 in good health. The CDR3 protein is CASSQGIRGMQYF. The CDR3 DNA reads TGCGCCAGCAGCCAAGGGATCCGCGGGATGCAGTACTTC.